This record looks at one T cell receptor (beta chain) sequence and its context. The trim removed 5 bases at V and 0 bases at J, leaving 3 bases unmatched. In germline, CDR1 is SGHTA, CDR2 FQGTGA. This CDR3 has 14 residues. The data were obtained in a study of radiotherapy plus CTLA-4 blockade in lung cancer. Only in-frame clones appear in the TCRdb table, and some are missing; sequencing was by immunoSEQ multiplex PCR. The sample yields about 60,000 clones, more than 60% seen once. This chain connects TRBV7-3 to TRBJ2-7; 8 bases line up with TRBD1. This sequence originates from a human donor with non-small cell lung cancer who had a partial response to radiotherapy plus ipilimumab. Here the sequenced sample was peripheral blood, taken from a patient treated with radiotherapy plus ipilimumab. This CDR3 reads CASSPQGVSYEQYF. The DNA of the CDR3 is TGTGCCAGCAGCCCACAGGGGGTCTCCTACGAGCAGTACTTC.